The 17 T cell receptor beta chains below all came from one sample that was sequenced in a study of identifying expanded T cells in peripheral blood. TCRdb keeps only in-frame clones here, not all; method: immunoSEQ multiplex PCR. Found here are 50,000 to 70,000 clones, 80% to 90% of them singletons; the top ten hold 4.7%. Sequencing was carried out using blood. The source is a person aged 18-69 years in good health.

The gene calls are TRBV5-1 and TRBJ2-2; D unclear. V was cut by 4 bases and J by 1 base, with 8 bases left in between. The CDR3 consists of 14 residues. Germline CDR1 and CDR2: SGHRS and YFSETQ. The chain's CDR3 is CASSNDGNTGELFF. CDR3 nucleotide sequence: TGCGCCAGCAGCAATGACGGGAACACCGGGGAGCTGTTTTTT.

The CDR3 is CASSAAGGETQYF. CDR3 coding DNA: TGCGCCAGCAGCGCGGCCGGGGGAGAGACCCAGTACTTC. The chain couples TRBV5-1 to TRBJ2-5; maybe TRBD2 (6 bases). The CDR3 has 13 amino acids. The ends were cut back, 4 bases at V and 4 bases at J, with 11 bases in the middle. The germline CDR1 and CDR2 sequences are SGHRS and YFSETQ. Supplemented by reference TRBV5-1 and TRBJ2-5, the full variable domain reads KAGVTQTPRYLIKTRGQQVTLSCSPISGHRSVSWYQQTPGQGLQFLFEYFSETQRNKGNFPGRFSGRQFSNSRSEMNVSTLELGDSALYLCASSAAGGETQYFGPGTRLLVL.

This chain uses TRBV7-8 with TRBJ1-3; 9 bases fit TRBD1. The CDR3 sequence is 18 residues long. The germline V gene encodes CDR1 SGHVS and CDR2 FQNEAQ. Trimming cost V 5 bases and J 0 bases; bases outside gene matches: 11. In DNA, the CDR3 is TGTGCCAGCAGCCGGGACAGGGTAGTATCTCTCTCTGGAAACACCATATATTTT. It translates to CASSRDRVVSLSGNTIYF.

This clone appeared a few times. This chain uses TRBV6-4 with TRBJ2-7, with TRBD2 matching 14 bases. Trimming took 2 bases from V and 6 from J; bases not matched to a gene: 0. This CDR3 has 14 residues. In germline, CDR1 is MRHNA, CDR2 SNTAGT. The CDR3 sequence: CASSDGTSGGEQYF. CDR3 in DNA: TGTGCCAGCAGTGACGGGACTAGCGGGGGCGAGCAGTACTTC.

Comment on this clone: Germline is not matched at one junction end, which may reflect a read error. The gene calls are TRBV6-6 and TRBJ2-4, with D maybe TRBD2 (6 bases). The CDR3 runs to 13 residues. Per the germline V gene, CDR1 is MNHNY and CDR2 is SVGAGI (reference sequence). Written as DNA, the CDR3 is TGTACCAGCAAGGAGGGAACCAAAAACATTCAGTACTTC. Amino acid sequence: CTSKEGTKNIQYF.

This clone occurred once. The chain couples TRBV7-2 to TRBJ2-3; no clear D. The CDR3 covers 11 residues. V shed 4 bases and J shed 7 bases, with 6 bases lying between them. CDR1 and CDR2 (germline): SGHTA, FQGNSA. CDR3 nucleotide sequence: TGTGCCAGCAGCTCGACAAATACGCAGTATTTT. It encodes CASSSTNTQYF. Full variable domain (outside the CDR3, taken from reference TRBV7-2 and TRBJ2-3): GAGVSQSPSNKVTEKGKDVELRCDPISGHTALYWYRQSLGQGLEFLIYFQGNSAPDKSGLPSDRFSAERTGGSVSTLTIQRTQQEDSAVYLCASSSTNTQYFGPGTRLTVL.

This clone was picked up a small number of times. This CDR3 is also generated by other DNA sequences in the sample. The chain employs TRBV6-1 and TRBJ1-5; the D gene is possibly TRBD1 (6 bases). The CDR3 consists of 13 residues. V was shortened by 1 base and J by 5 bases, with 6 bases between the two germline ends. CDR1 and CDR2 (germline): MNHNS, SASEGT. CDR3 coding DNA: TGTGCCAGCAGTGAAGGGGGGCATCAGCCCCAGCATTTT. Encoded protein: CASSEGGHQPQHF.

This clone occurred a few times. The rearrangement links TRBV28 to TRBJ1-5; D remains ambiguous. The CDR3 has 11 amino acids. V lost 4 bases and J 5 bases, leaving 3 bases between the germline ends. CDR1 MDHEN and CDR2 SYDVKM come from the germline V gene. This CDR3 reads CASSSDQPQHF. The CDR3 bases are TGTGCCAGCAGTTCGGATCAGCCCCAGCATTTT.

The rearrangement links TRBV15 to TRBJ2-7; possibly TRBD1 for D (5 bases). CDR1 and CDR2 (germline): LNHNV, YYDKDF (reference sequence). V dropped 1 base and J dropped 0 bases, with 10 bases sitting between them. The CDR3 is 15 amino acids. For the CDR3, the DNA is TGTGCCACCAGCAGAGGGACATCGAGCTCCTACGAGCAGTACTTC. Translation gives CATSRGTSSSYEQYF.

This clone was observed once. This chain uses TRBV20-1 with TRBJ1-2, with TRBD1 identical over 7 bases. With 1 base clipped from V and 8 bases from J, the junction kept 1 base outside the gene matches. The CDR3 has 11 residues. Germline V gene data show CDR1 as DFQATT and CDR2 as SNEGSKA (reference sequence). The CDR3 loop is CSARARGGYTF. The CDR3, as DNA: TGCAGTGCTAGAGCCAGGGGGGGCTACACCTTC.

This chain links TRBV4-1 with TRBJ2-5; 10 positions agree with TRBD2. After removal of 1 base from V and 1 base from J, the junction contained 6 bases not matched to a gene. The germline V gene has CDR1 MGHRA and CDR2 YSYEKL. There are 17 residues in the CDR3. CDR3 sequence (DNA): TGCGCCAGCAGCCAAGGAGGTAGCGGGGGGTTCCAAGAGACCCAGTACTTC. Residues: CASSQGGSGGFQETQYF.

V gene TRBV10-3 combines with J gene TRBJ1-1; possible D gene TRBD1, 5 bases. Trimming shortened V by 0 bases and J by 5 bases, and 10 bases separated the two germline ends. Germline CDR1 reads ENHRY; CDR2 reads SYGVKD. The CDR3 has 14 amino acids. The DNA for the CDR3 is TGTGCCATCAGTGAGTCGGCAGGGAGGACTGAAGCTTTCTTT. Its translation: CAISESAGRTEAFF.

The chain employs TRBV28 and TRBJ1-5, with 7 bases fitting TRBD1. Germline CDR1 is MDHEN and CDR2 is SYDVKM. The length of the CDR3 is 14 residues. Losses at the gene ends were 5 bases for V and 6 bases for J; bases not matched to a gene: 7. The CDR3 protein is CASSTQGYGQPQHF. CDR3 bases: TGTGCCAGCAGTACACAGGGGTATGGTCAGCCCCAGCATTTT.

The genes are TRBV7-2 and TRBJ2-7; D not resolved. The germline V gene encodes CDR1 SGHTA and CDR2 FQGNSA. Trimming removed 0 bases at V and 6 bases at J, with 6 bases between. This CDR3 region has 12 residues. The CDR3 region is CASSLASAEQYF. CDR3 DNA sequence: TGTGCCAGCAGCTTAGCGAGTGCCGAGCAGTACTTC.

The CDR3 loop reads CASSPPGGSYTQYF. The CDR3, as DNA: TGCGCCAGCAGCCCCCCAGGGGGTTCGTATACGCAGTATTTT. The rearrangement links TRBV10-1 to TRBJ2-3, with 7 positions matching TRBD1. Germline loops: CDR1 WNHNN, CDR2 SYGVQD (reference sequence). The CDR3 consists of 14 residues. J gave up 7 bases and V 6 bases, and 10 bases lay outside the gene matches.

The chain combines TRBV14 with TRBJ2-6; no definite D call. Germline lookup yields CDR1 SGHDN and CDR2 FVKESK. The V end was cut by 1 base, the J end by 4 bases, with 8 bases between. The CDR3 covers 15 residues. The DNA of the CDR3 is TGTGCCAGCAGCCAAGTTACCGGGGGGGCCAACGTCCTGACTTTC. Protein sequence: CASSQVTGGANVLTF.

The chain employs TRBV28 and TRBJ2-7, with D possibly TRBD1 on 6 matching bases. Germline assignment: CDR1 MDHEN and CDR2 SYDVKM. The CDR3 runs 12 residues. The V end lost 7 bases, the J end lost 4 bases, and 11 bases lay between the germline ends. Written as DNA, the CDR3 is TGTGCCAGCAAAGGGGGTGTATACGAGCAGTACTTC. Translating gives CASKGGVYEQYF.